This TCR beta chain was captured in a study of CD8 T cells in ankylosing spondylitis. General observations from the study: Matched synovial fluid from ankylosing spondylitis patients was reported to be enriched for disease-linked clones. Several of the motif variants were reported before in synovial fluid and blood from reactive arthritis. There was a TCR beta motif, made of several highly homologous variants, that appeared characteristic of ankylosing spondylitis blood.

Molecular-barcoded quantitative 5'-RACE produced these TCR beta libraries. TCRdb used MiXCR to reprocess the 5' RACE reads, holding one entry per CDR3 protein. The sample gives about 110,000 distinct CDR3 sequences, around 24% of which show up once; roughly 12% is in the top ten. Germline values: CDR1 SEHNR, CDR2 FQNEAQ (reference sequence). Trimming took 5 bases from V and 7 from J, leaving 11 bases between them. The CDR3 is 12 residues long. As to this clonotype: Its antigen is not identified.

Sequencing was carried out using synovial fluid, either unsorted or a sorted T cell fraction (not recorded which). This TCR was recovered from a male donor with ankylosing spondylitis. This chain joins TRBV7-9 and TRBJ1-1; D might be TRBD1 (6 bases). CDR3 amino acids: CASSAPTGEAFF. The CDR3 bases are TGTGCCAGCAGCGCCCCGACAGGTGAAGCTTTCTTT. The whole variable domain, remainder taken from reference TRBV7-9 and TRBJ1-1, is DTGVSQNPRHKITKRGQNVTFRCDPISEHNRLYWYRQTLGQGPEFLTYFQNEAQLEKSRLLSDRFSAERPKGSFSTLEIQRTEQGDSAMYLCASSAPTGEAFFGQGTRLTVV.